This TCR beta chain was retrieved from a study of blood T cells in healthy people across ages (dated by TCRdb to the mid-2010s). Background for the entire study: In model experiments, roughly one uniquely barcoded TCR beta cDNA molecule per two T cells was captured by template switching. Age-related changes in TCR beta repertoire diversity were measured in the study by deep sequencing normalized with unique cDNA molecular identifiers. Donors were grouped into four age groups: young (average roughly 15 years), middle-aged (39), aged (about 60) and long-lived (over 80). To avoid experimental bias, donors of different ages were randomly spread across the sequencing lanes. For two donors (one aged 18 to 30 and one aged 80 or older), the study analyzed two additional independent replicas of 1 million unique cDNA reads from the same blood draw.

The approximately 39 donors, aged about 6 to 95 years, were systemically healthy Caucasian individuals from Russia. About 10 milliliters of peripheral blood were collected from each donor into EDTA-treated Vacutainer tubes. Ficoll-Paque density-gradient centrifugation was used to isolate PBMCs, with at least 6.5 million per sample. Total RNA was extracted from PBMCs with Trizol reagent, with at least 5.5 micrograms obtained per sample. The percentages of naive CD45RAhigh/CD27high T cells were determined by flow cytometry on a PBMC aliquot from every donor. Library preparation employed 5' RACE. Reads for this sample came from an Illumina HiSeq 2500. The second PCR ran for roughly 7 to 12 cycles and used a J-beta primer mix along with a sample-barcoded 5' primer. A unique molecular identifier was introduced onto each TCR beta cDNA molecule by a template-switch 5' adaptor carrying 12 random nucleotides. Each sample yielded at least 2.5 million CDR3-containing paired-end reads. All of the RNA was converted into first-strand cDNA using the Mint cDNA synthesis kit, with a TRBC-specific oligonucleotide serving as the primer. All cDNA was treated with uracil-DNA glycosylase and then went through a first 18-cycle PCR with the universal primers M1SS and BC2_uni_R. Concerning the study's data processing: Each sample was normalized by randomly selecting 1 million high-quality reads, each carrying a distinct molecular identifier. Instead of being binned into consensus sequences, reads that shared molecular identifiers were thrown out. MiTCR, with a Q25 quality threshold and the strictest error-elimination algorithm, was used for CDR3 identification, clonotype clustering and error correction. Lower-bound total TCR beta diversity was estimated with a nonparametric unseen species model using Euler transformation. The public sequencing data were trimmed at Q25 with fastp and processed into clonotypes with MiXCR by TCRdb, which kept only in-frame beta chains. Every distinct CDR3 protein forms one entry, paired with its most common genes and DNA. The V and J calls, along with clone size, are taken from TCRdb and not from the paper's own processing. This sample is represented by more than 800,000 distinct CDR3 sequences; under 30% of them were singletons. 17% of the sample lies in the top ten.

Details on this clonotype: What antigen it recognizes has not been identified. No base qualities exist here, and no much larger clone lies one base off it.

The germline V gene sets CDR1 to KGHSH and CDR2 to LQKENI. The CDR3 covers 15 residues, taking in both the cysteine and the phenylalanine. The kept DNA is CDR3 alone, 45 bases in frame from the first base. The junction shows trimming of 2 bases on V and 3 bases on J, plus 13 bases between the germline ends. General findings and caveats noted by the study authors: Because the CMV infection status of the donors was unknown, age-related changes in expanded clonotypes may potentially have been confounded. Because profiling used bulk unsorted PBMCs, naive and antigen-experienced compartments could not be compared conclusively. A strong correlation was found between observed TCR beta diversity and the percentage of naive T cells measured by flow cytometry. Total diversity estimates from one million sequenced T cells were considered lower bounds and underestimates. Observed TCR beta diversity per million T cells fell roughly linearly with age, and a significant reduction was already apparent by age approximately 41. Compared with the aged group, the long-lived group had more naive CD4+ T cells, fewer expanded clones and increased TCR diversity, a pattern suggesting age selection.

The TCR comes from a woman of 80 years or more in good health. The sample was blood. The V and J segments used are TRBV18 and TRBJ1-2; TRBD1 might be the D gene, on 6 matching bases. The CDR3 region has the sequence CASSPGGKGDYGYTF. In nucleotide form, the sequence is TGTGCCAGCTCACCAGGAGGGAAGGGGGACTATGGCTACACCTTC.